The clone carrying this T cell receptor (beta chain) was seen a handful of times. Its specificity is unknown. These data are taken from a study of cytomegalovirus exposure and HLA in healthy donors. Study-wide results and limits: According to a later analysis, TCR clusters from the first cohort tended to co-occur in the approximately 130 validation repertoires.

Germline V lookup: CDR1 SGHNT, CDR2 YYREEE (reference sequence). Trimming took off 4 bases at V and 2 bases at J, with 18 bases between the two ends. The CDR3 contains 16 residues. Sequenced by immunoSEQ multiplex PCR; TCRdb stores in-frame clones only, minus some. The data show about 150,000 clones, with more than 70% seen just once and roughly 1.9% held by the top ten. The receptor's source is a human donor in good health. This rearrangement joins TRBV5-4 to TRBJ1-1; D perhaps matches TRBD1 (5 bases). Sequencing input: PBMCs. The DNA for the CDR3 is TGTGCCAGCAGCCCGGCTAAAAGGGGACTCAACACTGAAGCTTTCTTT. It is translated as CASSPAKRGLNTEAFF.